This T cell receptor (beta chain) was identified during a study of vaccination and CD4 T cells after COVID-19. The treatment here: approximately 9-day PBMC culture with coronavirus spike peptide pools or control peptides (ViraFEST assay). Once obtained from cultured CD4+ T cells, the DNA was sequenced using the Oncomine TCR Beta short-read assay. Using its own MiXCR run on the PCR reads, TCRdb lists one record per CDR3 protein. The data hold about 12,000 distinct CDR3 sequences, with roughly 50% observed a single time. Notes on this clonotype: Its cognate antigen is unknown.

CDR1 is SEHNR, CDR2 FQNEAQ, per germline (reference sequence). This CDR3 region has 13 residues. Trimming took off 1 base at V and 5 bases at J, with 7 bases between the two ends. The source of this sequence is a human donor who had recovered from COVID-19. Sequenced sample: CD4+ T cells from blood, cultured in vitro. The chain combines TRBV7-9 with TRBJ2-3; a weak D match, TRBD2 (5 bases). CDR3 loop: CASSLGGRDTQYF. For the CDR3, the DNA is TGTGCCAGCAGCTTAGGAGGGAGAGATACGCAGTATTTT.